The 10 T cell receptor beta chains listed next were all sequenced from one sample in a study of cytomegalovirus exposure and HLA in healthy donors. Researchers ran the PCR with 60 Vbeta and 13 Jbeta primers. Using immunoSEQ multiplex PCR, the repertoire was profiled, and TCRdb retains in-frame clones only, with some absent. Here the sample spans 190,000 or so clones, under 85% being singletons. Sequencing was performed on PBMCs. The receptors here all came from a man aged 45-65 years in good health and CMV-seronegative.

This sequence joins TRBV5-1 and TRBJ1-4, with D hard to call. The CDR3 consists of 13 residues. The germline V gene encodes CDR1 SGHRS and CDR2 YFSETQ. V lost 4 bases, J lost 8 bases, and 12 bases lay in between. The CDR3 is CASSPGEREKLFF. The CDR3 nucleotides are TGCGCCAGCAGCCCCGGGGAGAGGGAAAAACTGTTTTTT.

This rearrangement joins TRBV7-2 to TRBJ2-1, with TRBD2 matching 7 bases. CDR1 and CDR2 from the germline V gene are SGHTA and FQGNSA. The V and J ends lost 5 bases and 6 bases, in that order; junction bases with no gene match: 4. CDR3 length: 13 amino acids. The CDR3 nucleotides read TGTGCCAGCAGCCCTTGGACTAGCAATGAGCAGTTCTTC. Amino acids: CASSPWTSNEQFF.

This chain connects TRBV27 to TRBJ2-7; 7 bases fit TRBD1. Germline V gene lookup returns CDR1 MNHEY and CDR2 SMNVEV (reference sequence). J was trimmed by 2 bases and V by 5 bases; bases with no gene match: 9. CDR3 length: 15 residues. CDR3 region: CASSHDREPPYEQYF. The CDR3 bases are TGTGCCAGCAGTCACGACAGGGAGCCCCCCTACGAGCAGTACTTC.

The gene calls are TRBV7-2 and TRBJ1-3; possibly TRBD1 for D (6 bases). This CDR3 comprises 14 residues. The germline gives CDR1 SGHTA, CDR2 FQGNSA. V dropped 6 bases and J dropped 4 bases, with 13 bases sitting between them. CDR3 sequence: CASRENRVGNTIYF. CDR3 in DNA: TGTGCCAGCAGGGAAAACAGGGTCGGAAACACCATATATTTT.

This chain connects TRBV7-3 to TRBJ2-7, with 7 bases lining up with TRBD2. The CDR3 loop spans 13 amino acids. The V gene's germline CDR1 is SGHTA and CDR2 FQGTGA. V lost 5 bases and J lost 6; bases outside the gene matches: 7. CDR3 protein: CASSASGSGEQYF. The CDR3 region has the DNA TGTGCCAGCAGCGCTAGCGGCAGTGGCGAGCAGTACTTC.

This chain connects TRBV27 to TRBJ1-2; maybe TRBD1 (5 bases). V lost 6 bases and J 3 bases, leaving 14 bases between the germline ends. The germline gives CDR1 MNHEY, CDR2 SMNVEV (reference sequence). The CDR3 contains 14 residues. CDR3 protein: CASSPGDRYYGYTF. The CDR3 region has the DNA TGTGCCAGCAGCCCGGGGGATCGCTACTATGGCTACACCTTC.

This clone was seen once. J is TRBJ2-5 and V is TRBV28, with TRBD2 identical over 7 bases. The germline V gene has CDR1 MDHEN and CDR2 SYDVKM. This CDR3 spans 14 amino acids. The ends lost 3 bases at V and 5 bases at J; junction bases unmatched: 6. The CDR3 loop reads CASSFRGVWETQYF. CDR3 DNA: TGTGCCAGCAGTTTCCGGGGGGTATGGGAGACCCAGTACTTC.

This chain connects TRBV18 to TRBJ2-7, with 8 bases lining up with TRBD1. Germline CDR1 is KGHSH and CDR2 is LQKENI. This CDR3 has 15 amino acids. J lost 5 bases, V lost 2 bases, and 8 bases had no gene match. The CDR3 protein is CASSPETGDADEQYF. The CDR3 DNA follows: TGTGCCAGCTCACCAGAGACAGGGGACGCTGACGAGCAGTACTTC.

This sequence joins TRBV7-2 and TRBJ2-2; D perhaps matches TRBD2 (5 bases). CDR3 size: 13 residues. V was shortened by 0 bases and J by 6 bases, with 5 bases between the two germline ends. CDR1 SGHTA and CDR2 FQGNSA come from the germline V gene. The DNA of the CDR3 is TGTGCCAGCAGCTTAGCGAGGGCCGGGGAGCTGTTTTTT. It encodes CASSLARAGELFF. The full variable domain, with the rest looked up from reference TRBV7-2 and TRBJ2-2, is GAGVSQSPSNKVTEKGKDVELRCDPISGHTALYWYRQSLGQGLEFLIYFQGNSAPDKSGLPSDRFSAERTGGSVSTLTIQRTQQEDSAVYLCASSLARAGELFFGEGSRLTVL.

V usage is TRBV7-2 and J usage is TRBJ2-7, with 14 bases aligning to TRBD2. The V segment lost 5 bases and the J segment 4 bases; nucleotides outside the gene matches: 4. Germline assignment: CDR1 SGHTA and CDR2 FQGNSA. This CDR3 is 15 amino acids long. The CDR3 here is CASSPGTSGRYEQYF. The CDR3 coding sequence is TGTGCCAGCAGCCCCGGGACTAGCGGGAGATACGAGCAGTACTTC.